This paragraph covers one TCR beta chain sequence. This clonotype was recorded at least ten times. Its specific antigen is unknown. No base-level quality is on record; no much larger clone is a single base apart. Graves' hyperthyroidism was defined as stable when no progression to ophthalmopathy occurred over 18 months of follow-up. Hyperthyroidism patients were newly diagnosed, with disease duration under 2 months, and aged 18 to 65 years. The study excluded patients with uncontrolled infections, other autoimmune diseases, pregnancy or lactation. Diagnoses relied on clinical symptoms, serum thyroxine and TRAb, thyroid ultrasound and orbital computed tomography. PBMCs were isolated from about 9.1 ml of fresh peripheral blood by Ficoll-Paque density gradient centrifugation. Trizol reagent was used to extract total RNA, and RNA quality was then checked on an Agilent 2100 Bioanalyzer. Amplification of TCR beta CDR3 regions was carried out from RNA transcripts. For the first round of RT-PCR on the TCR CDR3, the HTBI primer set was used together with the Qiagen OneStep RT-PCR kit. A second multiplex PCR round built the libraries, followed by size selection and purification. Libraries were sequenced paired-end with 100 bp reads on an Illumina HiSeq2000. Concerning the study's data processing: SOAPnuke was used to process the raw data, removing reads that contained adapters or uncalled bases, had a mean Phred below 15, or lacked an exact match to the constant primer or identifier. High-quality paired reads were merged using COPE v1.2.5, and each unique nucleotide sequence was defined as a clonotype. Clonotypes were aligned to IMGT TRBV, TRBD and TRBJ reference segments using MiTCR v1.1. Only V-J combinations with frequency above 0.0001, covering 99% to 99.2% of repertoires, were analysed. The TCS score was defined as the ratio of F50 (clonal expansion) to E x V (chaos), calculated using BLOSUM62-based TCRdist between CDR3 peptides within each V-J. Welch's t-statistics and random forest reduced 500 to 650 V-J features to around 14, which were used in a naive Bayes classifier (R e1071). TCRdb took the public reads, trimmed them with fastp at Q25, ran MiXCR for clone calling and kept in-frame beta chains. Duplicate CDR3 protein sequences are folded into a single record with the most common DNA and genes. The V and J calls were determined by TCRdb, not by the authors. The sample contains fewer than 200,000 distinct CDR3 sequences, over 15% of them found a single time. The ten most abundant clones make up roughly 28% of the sample.

This entry belongs to a study of T cells in Graves' hyperthyroidism and ophthalmopathy (dated 2019 in TCRdb). For the wider study: Peripheral blood samples were taken at the time of initial diagnosis, prior to any treatment. A discovery cohort of fewer than 110 patients, roughly 45 with Graves' ophthalmopathy and about 58 with stable Graves' hyperthyroidism, was used to find distinguishing TCR V-J signatures. Prospective prediction of ophthalmopathy was tested in an independent validation cohort consisting of 18 to 20 hyperthyroidism patients and some 17 patients who later progressed to ophthalmopathy. The roughly 100 discovery patients were randomly divided into training and test sets at a 7:3 ratio. In addition, the study compared T-cell repertoires in thyroid tissue and in blood from a handful of Graves' hyperthyroidism patients. After blood sampling, hyperthyroidism patients were treated with methimazole at a starting dose of 30 mg daily, and ophthalmopathy patients were treated with high-dose intravenous methylprednisolone. TCR Vbeta CDR3 sequencing of 135 peripheral blood samples (43 ophthalmopathy, 75 hyperthyroidism and roughly 17 progressor patients) is reported in the paper.

What the authors observed across the whole study: Most expanded thyroid clonotypes (frequency above 0.001) were also detected in blood, suggesting blood repertoires may reflect thyroid immune responses. In validation, progression to ophthalmopathy was predicted by the model with around 71% sensitivity and 72% to 80% specificity, a median of around 6.5 months before onset. In cross-validation, a model built on a 13 V-J signature told ophthalmopathy apart from stable hyperthyroidism with 85% to 90% sensitivity and around 81% specificity, and in testing the same model reached 80%/75%. No statistical method was used to fix the sample size in advance, and group allocation was not hidden from the investigators.

The junction shows trimming of 4 bases on V and 2 bases on J, and the gene matches do not reach 4 bases of it. There are 15 amino acids in the CDR3, from cysteine to phenylalanine inclusive. Left in the record is the CDR3 DNA by itself, 45 bases read in frame from the first base. According to the germline V gene, CDR1 reads SGHAT and CDR2 reads FQNNGV. Specimen: blood. The chain couples TRBV11-2 to TRBJ2-5; 10 bases in the junction line up with TRBD2. The TCR comes from a woman aged 50 to 60 with Graves' hyperthyroidism. The CDR3 is CASSYQAGGQETQYF. The nucleotides are TGTGCCAGCAGCTACCAAGCGGGGGGGCAAGAGACCCAGTACTTC.